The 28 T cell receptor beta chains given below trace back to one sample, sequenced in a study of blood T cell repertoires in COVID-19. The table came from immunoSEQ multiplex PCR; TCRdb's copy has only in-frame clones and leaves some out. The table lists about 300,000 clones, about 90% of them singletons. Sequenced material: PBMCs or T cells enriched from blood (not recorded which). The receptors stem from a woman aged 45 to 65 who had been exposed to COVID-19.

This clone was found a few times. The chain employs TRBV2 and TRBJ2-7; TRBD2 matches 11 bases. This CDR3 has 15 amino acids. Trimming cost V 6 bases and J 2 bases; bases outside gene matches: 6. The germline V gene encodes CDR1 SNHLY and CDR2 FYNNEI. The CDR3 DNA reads TGTGCCAGCAGACCCGGGACTAGCGGAACCTACGAGCAGTACTTC. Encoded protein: CASRPGTSGTYEQYF.

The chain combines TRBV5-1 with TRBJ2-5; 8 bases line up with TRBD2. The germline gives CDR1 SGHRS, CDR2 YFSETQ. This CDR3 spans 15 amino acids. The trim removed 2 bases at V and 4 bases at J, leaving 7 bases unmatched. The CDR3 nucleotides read TGCGCCAGCAGCTTCGCCGGGGGGGCGGGAGAGACCCAGTACTTC. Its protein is CASSFAGGAGETQYF.

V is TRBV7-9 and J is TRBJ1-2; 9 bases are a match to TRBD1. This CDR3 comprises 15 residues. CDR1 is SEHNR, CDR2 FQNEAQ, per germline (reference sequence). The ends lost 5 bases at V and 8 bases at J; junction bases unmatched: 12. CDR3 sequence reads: CASSPEQGAREGYTF. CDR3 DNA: TGTGCCAGCAGCCCAGAACAGGGGGCGCGGGAGGGCTACACCTTC.

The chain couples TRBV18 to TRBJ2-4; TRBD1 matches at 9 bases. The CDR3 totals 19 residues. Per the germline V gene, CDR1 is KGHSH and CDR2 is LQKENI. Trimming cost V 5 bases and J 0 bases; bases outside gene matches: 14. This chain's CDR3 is CASSYRDRDPSLAKNIQYF. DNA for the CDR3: TGTGCCAGCTCATACCGGGACAGGGACCCAAGCCTAGCCAAAAACATTCAGTACTTC.

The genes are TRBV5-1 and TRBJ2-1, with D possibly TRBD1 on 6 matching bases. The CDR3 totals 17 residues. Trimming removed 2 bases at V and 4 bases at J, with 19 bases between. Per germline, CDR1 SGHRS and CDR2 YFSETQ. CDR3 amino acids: CASSFQRNLGAYNEQFF. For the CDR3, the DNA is TGCGCCAGCAGCTTTCAGCGGAATCTGGGGGCATACAATGAGCAGTTCTTC.

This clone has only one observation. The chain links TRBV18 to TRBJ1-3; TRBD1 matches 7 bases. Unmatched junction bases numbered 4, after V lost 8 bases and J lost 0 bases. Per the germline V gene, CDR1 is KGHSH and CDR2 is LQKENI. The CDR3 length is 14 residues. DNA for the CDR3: TGTGCCAGCAACGACAGGGCCTCTGGAAACACCATATATTTT. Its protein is CASNDRASGNTIYF.

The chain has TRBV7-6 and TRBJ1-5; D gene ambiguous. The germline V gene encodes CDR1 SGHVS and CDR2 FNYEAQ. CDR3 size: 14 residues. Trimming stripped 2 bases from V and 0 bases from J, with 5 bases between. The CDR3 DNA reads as TGTGCCAGCAGCTTATCGTATAGCAATCAGCCCCAGCATTTT. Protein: CASSLSYSNQPQHF.

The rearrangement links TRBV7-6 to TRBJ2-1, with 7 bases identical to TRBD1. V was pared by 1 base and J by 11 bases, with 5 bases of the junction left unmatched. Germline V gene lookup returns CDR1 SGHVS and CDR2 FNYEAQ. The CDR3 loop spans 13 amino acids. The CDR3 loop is CASSLEGQNQQFF. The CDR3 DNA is TGTGCCAGCAGCTTAGAGGGACAGAATCAGCAGTTCTTC. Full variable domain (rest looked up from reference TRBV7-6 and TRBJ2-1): GAGVSQSPRYKVTKRGQDVALRCDPISGHVSLYWYRQALGQGPEFLTYFNYEAQQDKSGLPNDRFSAERPEGSISTLTIQRTEQRDSAMYRCASSLEGQNQQFFGPGTRLTVL.

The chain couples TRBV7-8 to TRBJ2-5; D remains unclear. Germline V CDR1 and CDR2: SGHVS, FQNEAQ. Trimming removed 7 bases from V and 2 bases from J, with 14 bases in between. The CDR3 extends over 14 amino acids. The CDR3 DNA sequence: TGTGCCAGCACCTCGGGTGTTCGGCAAGAGACCCAGTACTTC. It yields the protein CASTSGVRQETQYF.

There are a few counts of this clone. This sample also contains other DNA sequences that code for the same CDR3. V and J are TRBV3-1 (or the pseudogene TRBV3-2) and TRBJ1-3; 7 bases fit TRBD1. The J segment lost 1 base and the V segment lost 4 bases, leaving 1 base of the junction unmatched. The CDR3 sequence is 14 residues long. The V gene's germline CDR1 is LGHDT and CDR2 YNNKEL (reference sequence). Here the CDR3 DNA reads TGTGCCAGCAGCCCCAGGGGGTCTGGAAACACCATATATTTT. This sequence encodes CASSPRGSGNTIYF.

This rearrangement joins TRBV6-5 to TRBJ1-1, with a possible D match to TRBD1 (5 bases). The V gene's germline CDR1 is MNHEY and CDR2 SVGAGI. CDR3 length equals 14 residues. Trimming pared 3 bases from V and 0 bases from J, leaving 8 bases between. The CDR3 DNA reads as TGTGCCAGCAGTTATACAGGTATGAACACTGAAGCTTTCTTT. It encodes CASSYTGMNTEAFF.

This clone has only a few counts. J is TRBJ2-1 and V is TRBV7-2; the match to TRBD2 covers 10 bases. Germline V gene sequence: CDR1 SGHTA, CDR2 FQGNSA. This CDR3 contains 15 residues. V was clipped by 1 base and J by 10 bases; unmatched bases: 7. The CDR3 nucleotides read TGTGCCAGCAGCTTAGGGGTAGCGGGGGGAAGAGAGCAGTTCTTC. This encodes CASSLGVAGGREQFF.

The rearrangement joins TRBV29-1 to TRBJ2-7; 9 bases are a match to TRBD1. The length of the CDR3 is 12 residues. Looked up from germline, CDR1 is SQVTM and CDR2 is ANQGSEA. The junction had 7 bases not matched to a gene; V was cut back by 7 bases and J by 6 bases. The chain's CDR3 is CSAGNRGLEQYF. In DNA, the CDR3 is TGCAGCGCTGGAAACAGGGGGCTCGAGCAGTACTTC.

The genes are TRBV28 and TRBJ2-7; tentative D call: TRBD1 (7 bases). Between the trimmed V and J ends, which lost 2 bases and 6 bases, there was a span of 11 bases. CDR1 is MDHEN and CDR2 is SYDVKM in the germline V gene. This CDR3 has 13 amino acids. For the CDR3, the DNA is TGTGCCAGCAGTTTAAACAGGGGAGGCGAGCAGTACTTC. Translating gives CASSLNRGGEQYF.

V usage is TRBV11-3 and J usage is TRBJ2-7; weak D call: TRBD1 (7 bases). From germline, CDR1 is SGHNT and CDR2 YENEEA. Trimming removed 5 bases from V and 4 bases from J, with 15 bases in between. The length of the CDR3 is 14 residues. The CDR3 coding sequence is TGTGCCAGCAGCCGGGGGACAGCAGCATACGAGCAGTACTTC. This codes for CASSRGTAAYEQYF. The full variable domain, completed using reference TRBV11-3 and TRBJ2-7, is EAGVVQSPRYKIIEKKQPVAFWCNPISGHNTLYWYLQNLGQGPELLIRYENEEAVDDSQLPKDRFSAERLKGVDSTLKIQPAELGDSAVYLCASSRGTAAYEQYFGPGTRLTVT.

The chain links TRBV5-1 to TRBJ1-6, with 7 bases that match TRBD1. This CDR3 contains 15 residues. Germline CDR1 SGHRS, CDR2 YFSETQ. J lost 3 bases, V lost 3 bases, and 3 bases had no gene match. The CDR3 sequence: CASSSGTDYNSPLHF. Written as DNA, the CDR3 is TGCGCCAGCAGCTCCGGGACAGACTATAATTCACCCCTCCACTTT.

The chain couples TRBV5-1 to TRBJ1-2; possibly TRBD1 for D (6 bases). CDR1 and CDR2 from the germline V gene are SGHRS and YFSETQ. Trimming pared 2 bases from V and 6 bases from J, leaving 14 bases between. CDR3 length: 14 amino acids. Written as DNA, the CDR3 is TGCGCCAGCAGCTTTTCAGGACAGAGGGATGGCTACACCTTC. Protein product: CASSFSGQRDGYTF.

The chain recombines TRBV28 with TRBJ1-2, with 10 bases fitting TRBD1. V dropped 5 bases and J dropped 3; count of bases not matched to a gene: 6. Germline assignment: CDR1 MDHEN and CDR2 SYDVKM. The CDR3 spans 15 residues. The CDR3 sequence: CASSIPGQGYYGYTF. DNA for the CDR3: TGTGCCAGCAGTATCCCGGGACAGGGGTACTATGGCTACACCTTC.

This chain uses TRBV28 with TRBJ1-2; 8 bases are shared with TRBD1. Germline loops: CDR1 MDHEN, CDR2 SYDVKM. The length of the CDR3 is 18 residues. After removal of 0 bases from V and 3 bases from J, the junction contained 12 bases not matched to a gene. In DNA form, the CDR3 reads TGTGCCAGCAGTTTATGGTCCGGACAGGGTGGGAATGACTATGGCTACACCTTC. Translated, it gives CASSLWSGQGGNDYGYTF.

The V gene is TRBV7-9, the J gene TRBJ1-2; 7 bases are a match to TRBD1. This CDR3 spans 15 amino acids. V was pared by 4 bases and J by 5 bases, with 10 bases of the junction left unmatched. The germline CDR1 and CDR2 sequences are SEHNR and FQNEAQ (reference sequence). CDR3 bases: TGTGCCAGCAGCTCCCAGGGGGGCGCTCGGTATGGCTACACCTTC. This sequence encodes CASSSQGGARYGYTF.

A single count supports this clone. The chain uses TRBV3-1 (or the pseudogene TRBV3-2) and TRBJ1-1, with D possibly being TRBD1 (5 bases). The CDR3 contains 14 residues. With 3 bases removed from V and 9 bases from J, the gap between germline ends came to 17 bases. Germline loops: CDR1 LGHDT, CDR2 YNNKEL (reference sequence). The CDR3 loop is CASSQSRRGGKAFF. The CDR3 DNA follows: TGTGCCAGCAGCCAGAGTCGGAGGGGTGGAAAAGCTTTCTTT.

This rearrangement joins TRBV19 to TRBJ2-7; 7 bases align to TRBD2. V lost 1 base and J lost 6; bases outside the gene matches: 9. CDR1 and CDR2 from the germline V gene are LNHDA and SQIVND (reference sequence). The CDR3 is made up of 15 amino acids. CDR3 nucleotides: TGTGCCAGTAGTATAGGAGGGCTAGCGGATTCCGAGCAGTACTTC. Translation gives CASSIGGLADSEQYF.

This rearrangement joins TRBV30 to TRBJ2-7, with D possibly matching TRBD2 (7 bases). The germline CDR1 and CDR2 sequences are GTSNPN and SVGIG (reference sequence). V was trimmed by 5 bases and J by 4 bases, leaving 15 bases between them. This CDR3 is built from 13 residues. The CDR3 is CAWGLGGSYEQYF. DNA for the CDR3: TGTGCCTGGGGACTAGGGGGATCTTACGAGCAGTACTTC.

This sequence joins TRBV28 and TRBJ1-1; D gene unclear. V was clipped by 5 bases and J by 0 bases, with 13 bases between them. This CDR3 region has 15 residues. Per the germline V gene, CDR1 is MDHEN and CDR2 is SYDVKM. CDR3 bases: TGTGCCAGCAGTGTCCTGGGCATCCTGAACACTGAAGCTTTCTTT. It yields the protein CASSVLGILNTEAFF.

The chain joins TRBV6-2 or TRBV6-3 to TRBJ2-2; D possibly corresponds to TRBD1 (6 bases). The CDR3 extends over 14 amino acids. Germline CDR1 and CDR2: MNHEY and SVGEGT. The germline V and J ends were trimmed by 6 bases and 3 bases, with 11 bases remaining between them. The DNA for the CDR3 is TGTGCCAGCAGCCCCCCAGGGGACACCGGGGAGCTGTTTTTT. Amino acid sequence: CASSPPGDTGELFF.

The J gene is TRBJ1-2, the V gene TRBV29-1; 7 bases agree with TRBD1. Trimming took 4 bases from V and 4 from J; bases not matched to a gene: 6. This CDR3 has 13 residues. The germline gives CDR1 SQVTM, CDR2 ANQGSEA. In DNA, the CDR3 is TGCAGCGTTGTATTTCGGGACAGCTATGGCTACACCTTC. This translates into CSVVFRDSYGYTF.

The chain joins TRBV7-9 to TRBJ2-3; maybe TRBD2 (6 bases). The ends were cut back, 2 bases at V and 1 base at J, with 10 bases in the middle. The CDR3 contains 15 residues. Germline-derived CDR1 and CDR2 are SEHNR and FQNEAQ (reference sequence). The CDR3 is CASSLNSGRTDTQYF. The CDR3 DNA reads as TGTGCCAGCAGCTTAAATAGCGGCCGCACAGATACGCAGTATTTT.

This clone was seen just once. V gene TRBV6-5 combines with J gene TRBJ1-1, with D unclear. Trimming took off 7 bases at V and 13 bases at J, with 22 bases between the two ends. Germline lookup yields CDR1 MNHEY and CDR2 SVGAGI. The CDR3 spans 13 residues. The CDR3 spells CASTLSGGEGIFF. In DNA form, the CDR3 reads TGTGCCAGCACCCTAAGTGGTGGAGAGGGTATTTTCTTT.